Listed below are T cell receptor beta chains from one sample, sequenced in a study of PD-1 blockade in classical Hodgkin lymphoma. Produced via immunoSEQ multiplex PCR; TCRdb's table is partial and in-frame only. The table has 43,000 or so clones, roughly 90% seen once. The material was peripheral blood mononuclear cells (PBMCs), obtained at baseline. The receptors were gathered from a human donor with classical Hodgkin lymphoma. CDR3s include the opening cysteine and the closing phenylalanine or tryptophan. The order of the fields is V gene, J gene, CDR3 protein.

>TRBV28|TRBJ2-7
CASSLGGSYEQYF
>TRBV15|TRBJ1-5
CATSSRDRGQPQHF
>TRBV19|TRBJ2-7
CASSPVASYEQYF
>TRBV21-1|TRBJ2-2
CASSKGARGQGHFAITGELFF
>TRBV9|TRBJ2-5
CASSASGGQGRETQYF
>TRBV2|TRBJ2-1
CASTERDEQFF
>TRBV19|TRBJ2-7
CASSIDLGLLGYEQYF
>TRBV7-9|TRBJ2-7
CASSLDGGSYEQYF
>TRBV5-1|TRBJ2-1
CASSSYSGQKRYNEQFF
>TRBV28|TRBJ2-7
CASSLTGVFYEQYF
>TRBV28|TRBJ2-3
CASSLSRDGTDTQYF
>TRBV5-6|TRBJ2-7
CASSLGLFSYEQYF
>TRBV5-4|TRBJ1-1
CASSLSGGSSAFF
>TRBV5-1|TRBJ2-7
CASSLVDRPYEQYF
>TRBV27|TRBJ1-6
CASSLAADTRSSPLHF
>TRBV9|TRBJ2-6
CASSVVGANVLTF
>TRBV19|TRBJ2-1
CASSIGTIMREQFF
>TRBV19|TRBJ2-3
CASSIGQGITDTQYF
>TRBV7-8|TRBJ2-7
CASSQTGSSYEQYF
>TRBV7-9|TRBJ2-1
CASSLASGIDNEQFF
>TRBV19|TRBJ2-3
CASSHRLAGSTDTQYF
>TRBV19|TRBJ1-5
CASSIGPGRNAGSNQPQHF
>TRBV29-1|TRBJ1-1
CSVFGQGQTEAFF
>TRBV4-1|TRBJ1-2
CASSPFSSAGGNGYTF
>TRBV28|TRBJ1-5
CASSKGGGNQPQHF
>TRBV10-1|TRBJ1-2
CARYRTGESYTF
>TRBV29-1|TRBJ2-1
CSVRYGTNGNEQFF
>TRBV28|TRBJ1-6
CASSLAGVNSPLHF
>TRBV4-1|TRBJ2-3
CASSPLSLADTDTQYF
>TRBV9|TRBJ1-6
CASSSTQGDNSPLHF
>TRBV11-2|TRBJ2-7
CASSLRQGATGQYF